These 5 T cell receptor beta chains originate from one sample sequenced in a study of blood T cells in healthy people across ages. A second PCR, run for about 7 to 11 cycles, used a sample-barcoded 5' primer plus a J-beta primer mix. TCRdb re-called the 5' RACE reads with MiXCR, one entry per CDR3 protein. The sample includes about 780,000 distinct CDR3 sequences, about 42% of them seen just once. The source material was blood. These receptor sequences come from a man at least 80 years old in good health.

This chain uses TRBV13 with TRBJ2-3; D is perhaps TRBD1 (5 bases). The V and J ends lost 3 bases and 2 bases respectively, with 15 bases between them. Germline V CDR1 and CDR2: PRHDT, FYEKMQ (reference sequence). This CDR3 has 16 amino acids. The CDR3 nucleotides read TGTGCCAGCAGCTTTACAGGTCACTATGCCACAGATACGCAGTATTTT. Encoded protein: CASSFTGHYATDTQYF.

This clonotype showed up just once. V usage is TRBV30 and J usage is TRBJ2-3; 8 positions match TRBD1. Germline V gene sequence: CDR1 GTSNPN, CDR2 SVGIG (reference sequence). CDR3 length: 15 amino acids. The V and J ends lost 4 bases and 3 bases, in that order; junction bases with no gene match: 9. In nucleotides, the CDR3 is TGTGCCTGGAATCAGGGGGCTGGTATGACAGATACGCAGTATTTT. Its protein is CAWNQGAGMTDTQYF.

The V and J genes are TRBV29-1 and TRBJ2-3, with TRBD2 identical over 10 bases. This CDR3 region has 17 residues. Unmatched junction bases numbered 8, after V lost 1 base and J lost 1 base. Germline V gene sequence: CDR1 SQVTM, CDR2 ANQGSEA. CDR3 in amino acids: CSVEGSGRPPGTDTQYF. The CDR3 bases are TGCAGCGTTGAAGGTAGCGGGAGGCCGCCCGGCACAGATACGCAGTATTTT.

This chain links TRBV29-1 with TRBJ2-1; D gene uncertain. Trimming stripped 6 bases from V and 0 bases from J, with 12 bases between. This CDR3 contains 14 residues. Germline V gene lookup returns CDR1 SQVTM and CDR2 ANQGSEA. CDR3: CSVIPQSSYNEQFF. The CDR3 DNA sequence: TGCAGCGTGATCCCCCAGAGCTCCTACAATGAGCAGTTCTTC.

This clonotype was seen a few times. The chain recombines TRBV28 with TRBJ2-7; D perhaps matches TRBD1 (5 bases). Matching the DNA end better, TRBJ2-5 makes the J call doubtful. The CDR3 covers 12 residues. Germline-derived CDR1 and CDR2 are MDHEN and SYDVKM. The CDR3 reads CASSHDRTTQYF. The CDR3 DNA follows: TGTGCCAGCAGCCACGACAGAACGACCCAGTACTTC.